A single sample is the source of the 28 T cell receptor beta chains below, sequenced in a study of blood T cell repertoires in COVID-19. Measured with immunoSEQ multiplex PCR; TCRdb has only the in-frame clones, and not every one. The profile shows 180,000 or so clones, around 83% of them singletons. The sample comprised peripheral blood. The receptors originated from a woman aged 60-75 years with acute or convalescent COVID-19.

The rearrangement links TRBV6-1 to TRBJ2-7, with 9 bases matching TRBD1. Germline trimming cut 1 base from V and 2 bases from J; bases unmatched to any gene: 3. This CDR3 spans 15 amino acids. Germline CDR1 MNHNS, CDR2 SASEGT. DNA for the CDR3: TGTGCCAGCAGTGAAGAAGGACAGGGGACCTACGAGCAGTACTTC. This translates into CASSEEGQGTYEQYF.

V usage is TRBV28 and J usage is TRBJ1-2, with TRBD1 matching over 7 bases. The CDR3 totals 14 residues. Germline V CDR1 and CDR2: MDHEN, SYDVKM. V lost 5 bases to trimming and J lost 2 bases; unmatched junction nucleotides: 5. The CDR3 here is CASSTGVDNYGYTF. CDR3 bases: TGTGCCAGCAGTACAGGGGTTGACAACTATGGCTACACCTTC.

V is TRBV11-2 and J is TRBJ1-1; D possibly corresponds to TRBD1 (5 bases). There are 13 residues in the CDR3. Trimming stripped 2 bases from V and 7 bases from J, with 11 bases between. The germline CDR1 and CDR2 sequences are SGHAT and FQNNGV. In DNA, the CDR3 is TGTGCCAGCAGCTTATCCCGGGGGGGTGAAGCTTTCTTT. This encodes CASSLSRGGEAFF.

The chain combines TRBV2 with TRBJ2-2, with D unresolved. Per the germline V gene, CDR1 is SNHLY and CDR2 is FYNNEI. CDR3 length: 14 amino acids. Trimming shortened V by 7 bases and J by 2 bases, and 11 bases separated the two germline ends. The CDR3 loop is CASTPLVNTGELFF. The CDR3 nucleotides are TGTGCCAGCACCCCCCTAGTTAACACCGGGGAGCTGTTTTTT.

This chain joins TRBV5-4 and TRBJ1-2; D gene uncertain. Trimming left V 3 bases short and J 0 bases short, with 6 bases between. The germline V gene encodes CDR1 SGHNT and CDR2 YYREEE (reference sequence). The CDR3 spans 13 residues. The CDR3 loop is CASSSTANYGYTF. In DNA form, the CDR3 reads TGTGCCAGCAGCTCTACAGCTAACTATGGCTACACCTTC.

This chain joins TRBV7-8 and TRBJ2-7, with 7 bases that match TRBD1. CDR1 and CDR2 from the germline V gene are SGHVS and FQNEAQ. The ends lost 5 bases at V and 2 bases at J; junction bases unmatched: 3. The CDR3 has 13 residues. The CDR3 loop reads CASSATGTYEQYF. DNA for the CDR3: TGTGCCAGCAGCGCGACAGGGACCTACGAGCAGTACTTC.

The chain is built from TRBV3-1 (or the pseudogene TRBV3-2) and TRBJ2-3, with D maybe TRBD1 (7 bases). Germline V gives CDR1 LGHDT, CDR2 YNNKEL (reference sequence). Trimming stripped 8 bases from V and 2 bases from J, with 11 bases between. The CDR3 totals 13 residues. The CDR3 region is CASQGGDTDTQYF. The CDR3 coding sequence is TGTGCCAGCCAGGGGGGTGACACAGATACGCAGTATTTT.

The J gene is TRBJ1-2, the V gene TRBV7-9; TRBD1 agrees at 8 bases. In germline, CDR1 is SEHNR, CDR2 FQNEAQ (reference sequence). This CDR3 comprises 15 residues. V gave up 2 bases and J gave up 3 bases; unmatched junction bases: 5. In DNA form, the CDR3 reads TGTGCCAGCAGCTTACGGGACAGGCGAGACTATGGCTACACCTTC. Its translation is CASSLRDRRDYGYTF.

The V gene is TRBV10-3, the J gene TRBJ2-7, with 7 bases fitting TRBD1. The CDR3 covers 12 residues. J gave up 4 bases and V 10 bases, and 7 bases lay outside the gene matches. CDR1 ENHRY and CDR2 SYGVKD come from the germline V gene. CDR3 nucleotide sequence: TGTGCCACCTCCGGGACAGAGTACGAGCAGTACGTC. It encodes CATSGTEYEQYV.

The V gene is TRBV20-1, the J gene TRBJ2-1; 14 bases map to TRBD2. The CDR3 length is 17 residues. CDR1 and CDR2 (germline): DFQATT, SNEGSKA (reference sequence). V was clipped by 3 bases and J by 5 bases; unmatched bases: 9. CDR3 loop: CSASTTGTSGSDNEQFF. CDR3 DNA: TGCAGTGCTAGTACGACCGGGACTAGCGGGAGTGACAATGAGCAGTTCTTC.

V usage is TRBV6-6 and J usage is TRBJ1-3; the D is unclear. Trimming took off 0 bases at V and 1 base at J, with 4 bases between the two ends. This CDR3 is built from 14 residues. CDR1 is MNHNY and CDR2 is SVGAGI in the germline V gene (reference sequence). CDR3 loop: CASSYSSSGNTIYF. The CDR3 coding sequence is TGTGCCAGCAGTTACTCCTCTTCTGGAAACACCATATATTTT.

This clone was observed a single time. The V call is TRBV9, the J call TRBJ2-6; D is perhaps TRBD2 (6 bases). Germline CDR1 reads SGDLS; CDR2 reads YYNGEE. Between the trimmed V and J ends, which lost 0 bases and 4 bases, there was a span of 11 bases. The CDR3 covers 16 residues. CDR3 bases: TGTGCCAGCAGCGTAGTAGGAGGGGTCGGGGCCAACGTCCTGACTTTC. Translation: CASSVVGGVGANVLTF.

V gene TRBV11-3 combines with J gene TRBJ2-3, with D unresolved. CDR3 size: 14 residues. Trimming stripped 8 bases from V and 1 base from J, with 13 bases between. Germline CDR1 reads SGHNT; CDR2 reads YENEEA. CDR3 sequence: CASDNSLGTDTQYF. CDR3 DNA sequence: TGTGCCAGCGACAACTCCCTGGGCACAGATACGCAGTATTTT.

V is TRBV19 and J is TRBJ2-1; 9 bases map to TRBD2. Germline CDR1 and CDR2: LNHDA and SQIVND (reference sequence). The V segment lost 3 bases and the J segment 9 bases; nucleotides outside the gene matches: 18. This CDR3 is built from 18 residues. The CDR3 DNA is TGTGCCAGTAGTATGTACGGGAGTAGCGGGAGTTTTAGCGGTGAGCAGTTCTTC. It translates to CASSMYGSSGSFSGEQFF.

This clone was detected only once. V usage is TRBV6-5 and J usage is TRBJ1-2; a possible D gene is TRBD1 (5 bases). The CDR3 sequence is 13 residues long. Germline values: CDR1 MNHEY, CDR2 SVGAGI. With 5 bases removed from V and 4 bases from J, the gap between germline ends came to 11 bases. The CDR3 nucleotides read TGTGCCAGCAGTCCGACAGACTCCTATGGCTACACCTTC. Encoded protein: CASSPTDSYGYTF.

The V gene is TRBV19, the J gene TRBJ1-2; 8 bases line up with TRBD1. The V and J ends lost 7 bases and 3 bases, in that order; junction bases with no gene match: 10. The CDR3 covers 15 residues. Germline assignment: CDR1 LNHDA and CDR2 SQIVND (reference sequence). CDR3 coding DNA: TGTGCCAGTATCCCGGACAGGGCGCCGTACTATGGCTACACCTTC. Protein: CASIPDRAPYYGYTF.

A single count supports this clone. The chain combines TRBV10-3 with TRBJ2-1; the match to TRBD2 covers 7 bases. This CDR3 is 13 amino acids long. Germline lookup yields CDR1 ENHRY and CDR2 SYGVKD. The DNA for the CDR3 is TGTGTCGTAGGGCGGGAGAGGCACAATGAGCAGTTCTTC. Translating gives CVVGRERHNEQFF.

The chain employs TRBV29-1 and TRBJ2-1; the match to TRBD2 covers 11 bases. The CDR3 loop spans 13 amino acids. After removal of 8 bases from V and 9 bases from J, the junction contained 9 bases not matched to a gene. Germline values: CDR1 SQVTM, CDR2 ANQGSEA. The CDR3 here is CSSGTSGVGEQFF. Here the CDR3 DNA reads TGCAGCTCCGGGACTAGCGGCGTCGGTGAGCAGTTCTTC.

The chain combines TRBV3-1 (or the pseudogene TRBV3-2) with TRBJ1-2, with D possibly matching TRBD1 (6 bases). V shed 0 bases and J shed 2 bases, with 10 bases lying between them. The germline CDR1 and CDR2 sequences are LGHDT and YNNKEL (reference sequence). This CDR3 has 15 amino acids. The CDR3 nucleotides are TGTGCCAGCAGCCAAGATAACAGGGCGAACTATGGCTACACCTTC. Translating it yields CASSQDNRANYGYTF.

The chain combines TRBV6-5 with TRBJ2-2; TRBD2 might be the D (5 bases). Trimming pared 6 bases from V and 0 bases from J, leaving 11 bases between. CDR1 and CDR2 from the germline V gene are MNHEY and SVGAGI. CDR3 length equals 15 residues. Here the CDR3 DNA reads TGTGCCAGCAGATTCAGCGGCTCGAACACCGGGGAGCTGTTTTTT. Amino acids: CASRFSGSNTGELFF.

The chain carries TRBV5-1 and TRBJ1-1; D might be TRBD1 (6 bases). The CDR3 spans 13 residues. Germline-derived CDR1 and CDR2 are SGHRS and YFSETQ. Trimming pared 4 bases from V and 7 bases from J, leaving 14 bases between. CDR3: CASSPHRVGEAFF. The CDR3 region has the DNA TGCGCCAGCAGCCCCCACAGGGTAGGTGAAGCTTTCTTT.

This clone was observed once. The chain links TRBV7-9 to TRBJ2-1, with TRBD2 identical over 10 bases. V shed 5 bases and J 7 bases; nucleotides not matched to a gene: 8. CDR3 size: 15 residues. The germline V gene has CDR1 SEHNR and CDR2 FQNEAQ (reference sequence). In DNA form, the CDR3 reads TGTGCCAGCAGCAGGCCTAGCGGGAGAATAAATGAGCAGTTCTTC. It encodes CASSRPSGRINEQFF.

The chain couples TRBV6-5 to TRBJ1-5; D not resolved. This CDR3 is built from 15 residues. Germline V gene lookup returns CDR1 MNHEY and CDR2 SVGAGI. Between the trimmed V and J ends, which lost 6 bases and 9 bases, there was a span of 21 bases. The CDR3 coding sequence is TGTGCCAGCAGCCTCGCCGCGGGGTCACCCGCGCCCCAGCATTTT. It yields the protein CASSLAAGSPAPQHF.

The chain has TRBV5-6 and TRBJ1-5, with D uncertain. CDR1 and CDR2 from the germline V gene are SGHDT and YYEEEE. V was shortened by 4 bases and J by 4 bases, with 9 bases between the two germline ends. The CDR3 length is 13 residues. The CDR3 bases are TGTGCCAGCAGCCCGACACCAAATCAGCCCCAGCATTTT. Protein: CASSPTPNQPQHF.

The J gene is TRBJ1-1, the V gene TRBV6-5; TRBD1 might be the D (5 bases). The CDR3 is 14 residues long. Germline CDR1 MNHEY, CDR2 SVGAGI. The V end was cut by 3 bases, the J end by 4 bases, with 12 bases between. The CDR3 reads CASSYAGTSTEAFF. Here the CDR3 DNA reads TGTGCCAGCAGTTATGCGGGGACCTCCACTGAAGCTTTCTTT.

The chain couples TRBV5-4 to TRBJ1-4; D is ambiguous. CDR3 length: 15 amino acids. Germline V gene sequence: CDR1 SGHNT, CDR2 YYREEE (reference sequence). The V gene lost 0 bases and the J gene lost 6 bases, with 12 bases spanning the gap. The CDR3 region is CASSLAGREYEKLFF. CDR3 DNA sequence: TGTGCCAGCAGCTTGGCAGGAAGGGAGTATGAAAAACTGTTTTTT.

This chain links TRBV19 with TRBJ2-2; maybe TRBD2 (6 bases). The CDR3 extends over 14 amino acids. V lost 10 bases and J lost 4, with 16 bases in between. CDR1 and CDR2 from the germline V gene are LNHDA and SQIVND (reference sequence). This CDR3 reads CATNWGESTGELFF. In DNA form, the CDR3 reads TGTGCCACAAATTGGGGGGAGAGCACCGGGGAGCTGTTTTTT. The full variable domain, with the rest looked up from reference TRBV19 and TRBJ2-2, is DGGITQSPKYLFRKEGQNVTLSCEQNLNHDAMYWYRQDPGQGLRLIYYSQIVNDFQKGDIAEGYSVSREKKESFPLTVTSAQKNPTAFYLCATNWGESTGELFFGEGSRLTVL.

The chain has TRBV5-1 and TRBJ2-2; a weak D match, TRBD2 (6 bases). V was trimmed by 3 bases and J by 3 bases, leaving 15 bases between them. The CDR3 spans 16 residues. In germline, CDR1 is SGHRS, CDR2 YFSETQ. CDR3 in DNA: TGCGCCAGCAGCTCTTTTGGGGGGATTGACACCGGGGAGCTGTTTTTT. Translating it yields CASSSFGGIDTGELFF.